This TCR beta chain comes out of a study of regulatory T cells in long-lasting Graves disease. With 2 bases removed from V and 12 bases from J, the gap between germline ends came to 19 bases. CDR3 length: 14 residues. Per the germline V gene, CDR1 is MDHEN and CDR2 is SYDVKM. This clonotype was recorded many times. Its matching antigen is unknown. Broader study findings: Persistent disease was associated with favored TRBV28 usage and with favored use of TRBJ1-2 and TRBJ2-5. More public clonotypes were shared by persistent patients (about 3,000) than by new patients (roughly 910).

Time point defined: persistent/refractory GD, antithyroid drugs over 5 years with positive TRAb. Following extraction of RNA from PBMCs, that RNA was used to make the TCR library. Through Arm-PCR of CDR3 regions and iRepertoire HTBI primers, TCR beta libraries were built. The authors' processing: Looking across samples, the authors found under 70 TRBV and some 15 TRBJ segments. TCRdb called the multiplex PCR reads again in MiXCR, with one record for every CDR3 protein. TCRdb, rather than the study authors, made the V and J calls. The sample has over 450,000 distinct CDR3 sequences; 20% to 25% are singletons.

The sequence was obtained from a female donor with Graves disease. The sample consisted of peripheral blood mononuclear cells (PBMCs), taken when the disease was refractory, from a patient treated with antithyroid drugs. V gene TRBV28 combines with J gene TRBJ1-1; tentative D call: TRBD1 (5 bases). The DNA of the CDR3 is TGTGCCAGCAGTTTAAGTCCGGCCGGGGCAGTCTCTTTCTTT. It specifies CASSLSPAGAVSFF.